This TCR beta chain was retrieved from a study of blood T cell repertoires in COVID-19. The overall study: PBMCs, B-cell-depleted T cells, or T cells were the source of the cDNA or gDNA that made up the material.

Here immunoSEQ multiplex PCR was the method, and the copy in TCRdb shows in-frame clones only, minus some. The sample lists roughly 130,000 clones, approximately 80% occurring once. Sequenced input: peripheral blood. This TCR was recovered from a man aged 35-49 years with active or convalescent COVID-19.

For the CDR3, the DNA is TGTGCCAGCAGCTTGCCCCTACTAGCGGGGGCGGGAGATACGCAGTATTTT. Encoded protein: CASSLPLLAGAGDTQYF. The rearrangement uses TRBV5-4 and TRBJ2-3, with TRBD2 matching over 11 bases. The CDR3 is 17 residues long. Germline CDR1 SGHNT, CDR2 YYREEE (reference sequence). V trimming: 1 base; J trimming: 5 bases; junction bases outside the gene matches: 9.